This T cell receptor beta chain was recovered during a study of shared clonotypes between healthy human individuals. Trimming stripped 0 bases from V and 6 bases from J, with 19 bases between. The germline CDR1 and CDR2 sequences are SGDLS and YYNGEE. The CDR3 is 16 residues long. CD45RO-negative, CCR7-positively selected cells formed the naive CD8 fraction, excluding terminally differentiated effector memory CD45RA+ cells. Profiled with immunoSEQ multiplex PCR; TCRdb holds only in-frame clones, not every one. This repertoire shows around 2,000,000 clones, 85% to 95% found once; its top ten account for roughly 1.7%.

This chain connects TRBV9 to TRBJ2-7; possibly TRBD1 for D (5 bases). The sequencing sample was made of naive CD8+ T cells from PBMCs. The sequence was collected from a man between 18 and 29 years old in good health. Some clones in this sample may be carry-over from other donors' samples. The CDR3 sequence is CASSVEGNSGFGEQYF. The CDR3 DNA reads as TGTGCCAGCAGCGTAGAGGGGAATTCAGGGTTTGGCGAGCAGTACTTC.